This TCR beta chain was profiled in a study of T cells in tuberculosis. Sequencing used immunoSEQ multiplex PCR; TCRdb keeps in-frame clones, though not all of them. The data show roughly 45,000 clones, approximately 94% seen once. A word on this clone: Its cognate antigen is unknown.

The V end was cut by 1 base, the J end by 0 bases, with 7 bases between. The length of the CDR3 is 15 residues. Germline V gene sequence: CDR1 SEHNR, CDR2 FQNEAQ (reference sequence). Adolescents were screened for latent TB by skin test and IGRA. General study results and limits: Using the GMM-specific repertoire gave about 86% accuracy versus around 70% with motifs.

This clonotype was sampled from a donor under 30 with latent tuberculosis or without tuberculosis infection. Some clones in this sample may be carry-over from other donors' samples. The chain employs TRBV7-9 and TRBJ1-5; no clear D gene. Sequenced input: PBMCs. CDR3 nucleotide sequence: TGTGCCAGCAGCTTAGAAACAGATAGCAATCAGCCCCAGCATTTT. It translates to CASSLETDSNQPQHF.